These 30 T cell receptor beta chains were all obtained from the same sample, sequenced in a study of T cell changes during pregnancy in multiple sclerosis. Assay: immunoSEQ multiplex PCR; the TCRdb copy retains only in-frame clones and omits some. The table records 55,000 to 65,000 clones, about 93% of them present only once. The material was CD8+ T cells from peripheral blood mononuclear cells, obtained in the third trimester of pregnancy. The receptors were sampled from a female donor with multiple sclerosis, enrolled in a pregnancy study.

In this sample, this clone turned up once. This chain joins TRBV29-1 and TRBJ1-1, with unresolved D. From germline, CDR1 is SQVTM and CDR2 ANQGSEA. The CDR3 extends over 14 amino acids. The germline V and J ends were trimmed by 4 bases and 0 bases, with 12 bases remaining between them. CDR3 DNA: TGCAGCGTTGCCCAAATCGGGATGAACACTGAAGCTTTCTTT. It specifies CSVAQIGMNTEAFF.

The chain is built from TRBV11-2 and TRBJ2-5, with D possibly being TRBD2 (8 bases). Germline V gives CDR1 SGHAT, CDR2 FQNNGV. CDR3 size: 16 residues. V was cut by 5 bases and J by 3 bases, with 19 bases left in between. The chain's CDR3 is CASSQGVAGTEETQYF. CDR3 sequence (DNA): TGTGCCAGCAGCCAGGGGGTAGCGGGAACGGAAGAGACCCAGTACTTC. The full variable domain, with the rest looked up from reference TRBV11-2 and TRBJ2-5, is EAGVAQSPRYKIIEKRQSVAFWCNPISGHATLYWYQQILGQGPKLLIQFQNNGVVDDSQLPKDRFSAERLKGVDSTLKIQPAKLEDSAVYLCASSQGVAGTEETQYFGPGTRLLVL.

The chain couples TRBV2 to TRBJ2-2, with 7 nucleotides matching TRBD1. Per the germline V gene, CDR1 is SNHLY and CDR2 is FYNNEI. The CDR3 runs 19 residues. J gave up 4 bases and V 3 bases, and 17 bases lay outside the gene matches. The CDR3 coding sequence is TGTGCCAGCAGTGACATATCGGGACAGTTAGCAACCAGCACCGGGGAGCTGTTTTTT. Its protein is CASSDISGQLATSTGELFF.

In nucleotides, the CDR3 is TGCGCCAGCAGCCAACGGACAGGGGCTAGTAACTATGGCTACACCTTC. This gives the protein CASSQRTGASNYGYTF. The chain uses TRBV4-3 and TRBJ1-2; 9 bases align to TRBD1. Germline trimming cut 2 bases from V and 1 base from J; bases unmatched to any gene: 5. Germline V gene sequence: CDR1 LGHNA, CDR2 YSLEER. The CDR3 sequence is 16 residues long.

V gene TRBV11-2 combines with J gene TRBJ2-5; possible D gene TRBD1, 6 bases. Germline lookup yields CDR1 SGHAT and CDR2 FQNNGV. CDR3 size: 14 residues. V was clipped by 3 bases and J by 4 bases, with 12 bases between them. The DNA for the CDR3 is TGTGCCAGCAGCTTTACAGGGTACGGAGAGACCCAGTACTTC. Its protein is CASSFTGYGETQYF.

The chain carries TRBV27 and TRBJ2-3, with 12 bases aligning to TRBD2. Germline CDR1 reads MNHEY; CDR2 reads SMNVEV (reference sequence). The CDR3 is 16 amino acids. Trimming removed 1 base from V and 10 bases from J; junction bases left unmatched: 9. In DNA, the CDR3 is TGTGCCAGCAGTTTATACGGGACTAGCGGGCGGGGGGCGCAGTATTTT. Translating it yields CASSLYGTSGRGAQYF.

The rearrangement links TRBV19 to TRBJ2-1, with a tentative D call TRBD2 (6 bases). Germline loops: CDR1 LNHDA, CDR2 SQIVND (reference sequence). CDR3 size: 16 residues. The V end was cut by 2 bases, the J end by 7 bases, with 18 bases between. DNA of the CDR3: TGTGCCAGTAGTATACGGGGCGGGACCGGCTCGAATGAGCAGTTCTTC. It specifies CASSIRGGTGSNEQFF.

V and J are TRBV5-8 and TRBJ2-1; TRBD1 matches at 7 bases. Trimming took 5 bases from V and 4 from J; bases not matched to a gene: 3. This CDR3 has 13 residues. Per the germline V gene, CDR1 is SGHTS and CDR2 is YDEGEE. CDR3 DNA: TGTGCCAGCAGGCAGACAGGGTACAATGAGCAGTTCTTC. Its translation: CASRQTGYNEQFF. Full variable domain (remainder filled in from reference TRBV5-8 and TRBJ2-1): EAGVTQSPTHLIKTRGQQATLRCSPISGHTSVYWYQQALGLGLQFLLWYDEGEERNRGNFPPRFSGRQFPNYSSELNVNALELEDSALYLCASRQTGYNEQFFGPGTRLTVL.

The chain joins TRBV9 to TRBJ2-3; D remains unclear. Germline CDR1 is SGDLS and CDR2 is YYNGEE. V dropped 0 bases and J dropped 5 bases, with 4 bases sitting between them. This CDR3 spans 12 amino acids. Here the CDR3 reads CASSVAGDTQYF. In nucleotides, the CDR3 is TGTGCCAGCAGCGTAGCCGGAGATACGCAGTATTTT.

This chain connects TRBV5-4 to TRBJ2-5; D gene ambiguous. V was trimmed by 0 bases and J by 3 bases, leaving 12 bases between them. The CDR3 totals 15 residues. Germline CDR1 SGHNT, CDR2 YYREEE (reference sequence). CDR3 DNA sequence: TGTGCCAGCAGCTTGGTCGAAGGAGCCGAAGAGACCCAGTACTTC. Translating it yields CASSLVEGAEETQYF.

This chain uses TRBV19 with TRBJ2-2; maybe TRBD2 (5 bases). Trimming took 1 base from V and 6 from J, leaving 9 bases between them. The CDR3 spans 14 residues. Germline V gene data show CDR1 as LNHDA and CDR2 as SQIVND (reference sequence). The CDR3 nucleotides are TGTGCCAGTAGTATAGCCCTAGCCGCCGGGGAGCTGTTTTTT. It yields the protein CASSIALAAGELFF.

This sequence joins TRBV7-9 and TRBJ1-5, with a tentative D call TRBD1 (5 bases). This CDR3 contains 14 residues. Deletions cut 3 bases from V and 7 bases from J, with 13 bases between. Germline CDR1 reads SEHNR; CDR2 reads FQNEAQ (reference sequence). DNA for the CDR3: TGTGCCAGCAGCTTTTCGGGGGGAGGGCAGCCCCAGCATTTT. Protein product: CASSFSGGGQPQHF.

This chain joins TRBV6-1 and TRBJ2-5; 9 bases are a match to TRBD1. J was trimmed by 2 bases and V by 2 bases; bases with no gene match: 9. The CDR3 sequence is 17 residues long. From germline, CDR1 is MNHNS and CDR2 SASEGT. This CDR3 is CASSERDRDFGQETQYF. DNA for the CDR3: TGTGCCAGCAGTGAAAGGGACAGGGATTTCGGGCAAGAGACCCAGTACTTC.

The rearrangement joins TRBV4-3 to TRBJ2-3; D is uncertain. V was pared by 1 base and J by 5 bases, with 13 bases between. CDR1 is LGHNA and CDR2 is YSLEER in the germline V gene. The CDR3 extends over 15 amino acids. The CDR3 DNA reads as TGCGCCAGCAGCCAAGTACTAAGTTCGGGAGATACGCAGTATTTT. Translated: CASSQVLSSGDTQYF.

The V and J genes are TRBV27 and TRBJ2-1, with 9 bases identical to TRBD2. The CDR3 loop spans 17 amino acids. V lost 0 bases to trimming and J lost 6 bases; unmatched junction nucleotides: 9. Germline V gives CDR1 MNHEY, CDR2 SMNVEV (reference sequence). In DNA, the CDR3 is TGTGCCAGCAGTTTATCCTTTAGCGGGAGTTGGGTCAATGAGCAGTTCTTC. Translating gives CASSLSFSGSWVNEQFF.

The genes are TRBV7-3 and TRBJ2-1; D might be TRBD2 (7 bases). V lost 5 bases to trimming and J lost 7 bases, with 21 bases between them. The CDR3 totals 16 residues. Germline V CDR1 and CDR2: SGHTA, FQGTGA. CDR3 sequence: CASSLLGGLSTNEQFF. In DNA form, the CDR3 reads TGTGCCAGCAGCCTCTTAGGGGGACTATCTACGAATGAGCAGTTCTTC.

The CDR3 reads CASSKGGGSGNTIYF. The CDR3 DNA reads TGTGCCAGCAGCAAGGGAGGGGGCTCTGGAAACACCATATATTTT. V and J are TRBV7-6 and TRBJ1-3; D is possibly TRBD1 (6 bases). The V end was cut by 5 bases, the J end by 0 bases, with 11 bases between. Germline V gene sequence: CDR1 SGHVS, CDR2 FNYEAQ. This CDR3 region has 15 residues.

The chain couples TRBV30 to TRBJ2-3; 9 bases fit TRBD2. Germline V gene data show CDR1 as GTSNPN and CDR2 as SVGIG (reference sequence). The junction had 1 base not matched to a gene; V was cut back by 4 bases and J by 2 bases. This CDR3 spans 13 amino acids. CDR3 sequence: CAWTSGVTDTQYF. CDR3 DNA: TGTGCCTGGACTAGCGGGGTCACAGATACGCAGTATTTT.

This clone has a single count. The chain has TRBV6-1 and TRBJ1-1; no reliable D call. Germline V CDR1 and CDR2: MNHNS, SASEGT. Deletions cut 2 bases from V and 1 base from J, with 8 bases between. This CDR3 is 14 amino acids long. The CDR3: CASSESGGNTEAFF. The CDR3 nucleotides read TGTGCCAGCAGTGAAAGCGGCGGGAACACTGAAGCTTTCTTT.

Comments on this clone: Within the sample, other DNA sequences also encode this same CDR3. The chain couples TRBV27 to TRBJ1-5, with 10 bases that match TRBD1. Germline loops: CDR1 MNHEY, CDR2 SMNVEV (reference sequence). V shed 5 bases and J 6 bases; nucleotides not matched to a gene: 4. The CDR3 is 14 amino acids. DNA of the CDR3: TGTGCCAGCAGTCCGGGACAGGGGAGTCAGCCCCAGCATTTT. Translated: CASSPGQGSQPQHF.

This clone was seen only once. The chain combines TRBV14 with TRBJ2-7; 12 bases fit TRBD2. Unmatched junction bases numbered 3, after V lost 2 bases and J lost 4 bases. The germline V gene encodes CDR1 SGHDN and CDR2 FVKESK. The CDR3 covers 15 residues. DNA for the CDR3: TGTGCCAGCAGCCAATGGACTAGCGGGACGTACGAGCAGTACTTC. This encodes CASSQWTSGTYEQYF.

The chain combines TRBV6-1 with TRBJ1-2; 7 bases are shared with TRBD1. CDR1 is MNHNS and CDR2 is SASEGT in the germline V gene. The CDR3 sequence is 15 residues long. The V segment lost 3 bases and the J segment 4 bases; nucleotides outside the gene matches: 8. The CDR3 loop reads CASSELDRTPYGYTF. For the CDR3, the DNA is TGTGCCAGCAGTGAGTTGGACAGGACTCCCTATGGCTACACCTTC.

The chain is built from TRBV29-1 and TRBJ2-1, with D possibly matching TRBD2 (5 bases). The CDR3 has 14 residues. Trimming pared 4 bases from V and 7 bases from J, leaving 17 bases between. Germline CDR1 SQVTM, CDR2 ANQGSEA. CDR3: CSVVLRVGMNEQFF. CDR3 sequence (DNA): TGCAGCGTTGTACTCCGGGTCGGGATGAATGAGCAGTTCTTC.

The chain combines TRBV4-1 with TRBJ2-2, with 7 bases fitting TRBD2. The V gene end was trimmed by 2 bases and the J gene end by 6 bases; junction bases not matched to a gene: 3. The germline gives CDR1 MGHRA, CDR2 YSYEKL. The CDR3 runs to 14 residues. In DNA, the CDR3 is TGCGCCAGCAGCCAAAGGGAGGGAGCCGGGGAGCTGTTTTTT. It is translated as CASSQREGAGELFF.

The rearrangement links TRBV27 to TRBJ2-1; 12 bases agree with TRBD2. Trimming cost V 7 bases and J 12 bases; bases outside gene matches: 16. This CDR3 contains 16 residues. Per germline, CDR1 MNHEY and CDR2 SMNVEV (reference sequence). CDR3 sequence (DNA): TGTGCCAGCACTTCCTATGGACTAGCGGGATACATTGGGCAGTTCTTC. Translation gives CASTSYGLAGYIGQFF.

This clone was seen a handful of times. This chain joins TRBV7-9 and TRBJ1-5; 7 nucleotides align to TRBD1. This CDR3 is built from 13 residues. Germline assignment: CDR1 SEHNR and CDR2 FQNEAQ (reference sequence). V shed 8 bases and J 3 bases; nucleotides not matched to a gene: 4. CDR3 loop: CASAGGDNQPQHF. The CDR3 DNA reads TGTGCCAGCGCAGGGGGTGACAATCAGCCCCAGCATTTT.

The chain has TRBV6-5 and TRBJ1-1; D remains unclear. The germline V and J ends were trimmed by 0 bases and 4 bases, with 6 bases remaining between them. The CDR3 sequence is 13 residues long. CDR1 and CDR2 (germline): MNHEY, SVGAGI. The CDR3 reads CASSYSDSTEAFF. CDR3 sequence (DNA): TGTGCCAGCAGTTACTCCGATAGCACTGAAGCTTTCTTT.

The genes are TRBV6-5 and TRBJ1-1; D gene unclear. V dropped 2 bases and J dropped 1 base, with 2 bases sitting between them. This CDR3 has 12 residues. Germline V lookup: CDR1 MNHEY, CDR2 SVGAGI. The CDR3 loop is CASSYQNTEAFF. For the CDR3, the DNA is TGTGCCAGCAGTTACCAGAACACTGAAGCTTTCTTT.

This chain connects TRBV5-5 to TRBJ1-4, with D unclear. Trimming shortened V by 2 bases and J by 8 bases, and 13 bases separated the two germline ends. Germline values: CDR1 SGHKS, CDR2 YYEKEE (reference sequence). This CDR3 comprises 14 residues. CDR3 residues: CASSLDNGVEKLFF. In nucleotides, the CDR3 is TGTGCCAGCAGCTTAGACAACGGGGTGGAAAAACTGTTTTTT.

This chain uses TRBV10-1 with TRBJ2-7, with a weak D call TRBD1 (6 bases). Trimming took 0 bases from V and 0 from J, leaving 12 bases between them. There are 16 residues in the CDR3. The germline CDR1 and CDR2 sequences are WNHNN and SYGVQD (reference sequence). CDR3 sequence reads: CASSESPDRNSYEQYF. The CDR3 DNA reads TGCGCCAGCAGTGAGTCCCCGGACAGAAACTCCTACGAGCAGTACTTC.